This T cell receptor (beta chain) was documented in a study of regulatory T cells in long-lasting Graves disease. Construction of the TCR beta libraries employed iRepertoire HTBI primers in conjunction with Arm-PCR of CDR3 regions. MiXCR, applied by TCRdb to the multiplex PCR reads, yields one record per CDR3 protein. This sample yields 560,000 or so distinct CDR3 sequences, of which 15% to 20% are seen a single time; around 11% belongs to the top ten. Germline V gene lookup returns CDR1 SGHDN and CDR2 FVKESK. The CDR3 loop spans 15 amino acids. Trimming left V 2 bases short and J 4 bases short, with 14 bases between. Time point of the sample: newly diagnosed GD, antithyroid drugs for less than 3 months. Construction of the TCR library relied on RNA isolated from PBMCs. Patients of an endocrinology department in Xi'an, China, were included. These data also formed part of another study, on T cells in Graves' hyperthyroidism and ophthalmopathy. That work states: RT-PCR in the first round (using the HTBI primer set) targeted the TCR CDR3. In blood, most of the thyroid clonotypes expanded above 0.001 were also present.

V and J are TRBV14 and TRBJ1-1, with D maybe TRBD1 (5 bases). The clonotype was recovered from a man between 18 and 35 years old with Graves disease. Sequenced here: peripheral blood mononuclear cells (PBMCs), sampled at new diagnosis, from a patient treated with antithyroid drugs. As DNA, the CDR3 is TGTGCCAGCAGCCAAACTTTGGGCGGGGGCACTGAAGCTTTCTTT. This encodes CASSQTLGGGTEAFF.